One sample yielded the 10 T cell receptor beta chains listed below, sequenced in a study of T-cell reconstitution after alpha-beta-depleted transplantation in children. During its preparation, the TCRbeta library received unique molecular identifiers. Using its own MiXCR run on the PCR reads, TCRdb lists one record per CDR3 protein. Of around 200,000 distinct CDR3 sequences listed, approximately 19% are singletons. The sample was PBMCs, mostly from graft donor cells, taken 360 days after TCRalphabeta/CD19-depleted stem cell transplant. The receptors were sampled from a male patient aged 2 to 10 who had a stem cell transplant for acute lymphoblastic leukemia, so the T cells may come from the graft donor.

The rearrangement joins TRBV9 to TRBJ2-5; TRBD1 agrees at 9 bases. Germline loops: CDR1 SGDLS, CDR2 YYNGEE. CDR3 length equals 15 residues. V was clipped by 4 bases and J by 2 bases; unmatched bases: 6. CDR3 loop: CASSQGQGSQETQYF. The CDR3 DNA sequence: TGTGCCAGCAGCCAGGGACAGGGATCACAAGAGACCCAGTACTTC.

This clonotype was counted between two and nine times. This sequence joins TRBV7-9 and TRBJ2-1, with 9 bases identical to TRBD1. V lost 2 bases, J lost 2 bases, and 4 bases stayed unmatched. CDR1 is SEHNR and CDR2 is FQNEAQ in the germline V gene (reference sequence). The CDR3 covers 16 residues. Here the CDR3 reads CASSLLRDRAYNEQFF. The CDR3 DNA follows: TGTGCCAGCAGCTTATTACGGGACAGGGCCTACAATGAGCAGTTCTTC.

The chain joins TRBV18 to TRBJ1-2; perhaps TRBD1 as D (6 bases). Germline CDR1 reads KGHSH; CDR2 reads LQKENI. This CDR3 is built from 17 residues. The V end was cut by 2 bases, the J end by 3 bases, with 19 bases between. CDR3 sequence: CASSPIAAGESYYGYTF. For the CDR3, the DNA is TGTGCCAGCTCACCAATAGCCGCAGGGGAGAGCTACTATGGCTACACCTTC.

The rearrangement joins TRBV5-1 to TRBJ1-1, with a weak D call TRBD1 (5 bases). The CDR3 contains 17 residues. Germline-derived CDR1 and CDR2 are SGHRS and YFSETQ. Trimming took off 4 bases at V and 0 bases at J, with 19 bases between the two ends. The CDR3 nucleotides are TGCGCCAGCAGCGAACCCTCAGGGCTCACATTGAACACTGAAGCTTTCTTT. Amino acid sequence: CASSEPSGLTLNTEAFF.

The rearrangement links TRBV20-1 to TRBJ2-3; D is possibly TRBD1 or TRBD2 (6 bases each). The V gene's germline CDR1 is DFQATT and CDR2 SNEGSKA (reference sequence). This CDR3 contains 14 residues. The V and J ends lost 5 bases and 4 bases respectively, with 16 bases between them. This CDR3 reads CSASKVGGPDTQYF. CDR3 in DNA: TGCAGTGCTTCCAAGGTGGGGGGCCCAGATACGCAGTATTTT.

V and J are TRBV27 and TRBJ1-4; 7 positions match TRBD1. The CDR3 covers 11 residues. The germline CDR1 and CDR2 sequences are MNHEY and SMNVEV (reference sequence). The ends lost 6 bases at V and 12 bases at J; junction bases unmatched: 4. The CDR3 bases are TGTGCCAGCAGGACAGGACAGGAACTGTTTTTT. Its protein product is CASRTGQELFF.

This clonotype showed up many times. The chain employs TRBV12-3 or TRBV12-4 and TRBJ2-2; the match to TRBD2 covers 11 bases. With V trimmed by 7 bases and J by 3 bases, 7 bases remained unmatched. The CDR3 has 16 residues. The CDR3 DNA reads TGTGCCAGCAAACTAGCGGGGGTTTCCTACACCGGGGAGCTGTTTTTT. Its translation is CASKLAGVSYTGELFF.

This clonotype was observed a few times. V gene TRBV4-3 combines with J gene TRBJ2-2; 10 bases align to TRBD2. V was pared by 0 bases and J by 5 bases, with 12 bases of the junction left unmatched. This CDR3 region has 19 residues. The V gene's germline CDR1 is LGHNA and CDR2 YSLEER. The CDR3 DNA reads TGCGCCAGCAGCCAAGATCGGAGCGGGGGGGCCGGGTTGACCGGGGAGCTGTTTTTT. This translates into CASSQDRSGGAGLTGELFF.

This clonotype was seen more than once but under ten times. V is TRBV20-1 and J is TRBJ2-1; 7 bases match TRBD2. Trimming at V came to 0 bases and at J to 10 bases, leaving 9 bases not matched to a gene. Germline V gene sequence: CDR1 DFQATT, CDR2 SNEGSKA (reference sequence). This CDR3 contains 14 residues. CDR3 coding DNA: TGCAGTGCTAGAGATCGGGGCGGGGGATGGGAGCAGTTCTTC. Its protein product is CSARDRGGGWEQFF.

This clonotype has only a few counts. V and J are TRBV7-8 and TRBJ2-3; possibly TRBD2 for D (5 bases). Germline CDR1 reads SGHVS; CDR2 reads FQNEAQ. This CDR3 region has 14 residues. V shed 3 bases and J shed 2 bases, with 9 bases lying between them. CDR3 region: CASSLEALTDTQYF. The CDR3 DNA sequence: TGTGCCAGCAGCTTGGAGGCTCTCACAGATACGCAGTATTTT.